Here is one TCR beta chain with its context. The antigen is not known. Cultured CD4+ T-cell DNA underwent Oncomine TCR Beta short-read sequencing. TCRdb reprocessed the PCR reads via MiXCR and lists one record per CDR3 protein. The sample includes about 13,000 distinct CDR3 sequences, less than 75% of them seen just once. This entry is derived from a study of vaccination and CD4 T cells after COVID-19. Looked up from germline, CDR1 is SGHTA and CDR2 is FQGNSA. V gave up 7 bases and J gave up 4 bases; unmatched junction bases: 10. The CDR3 is 15 residues long. Stated treatment: roughly ten-day PBMC culture with coronavirus spike peptide pools or control peptides (ViraFEST assay).

The genes are TRBV7-2 and TRBJ2-5; 9 bases align to TRBD2. Material for sequencing was CD4+ T cells from blood, cultured in vitro. The clonotype was recovered from a human donor who had recovered from COVID-19. The CDR3 DNA reads TGTGCCAGCATTCGTGCGGGAGGGCCGGGAGAGACCCAGTACTTC. Translating gives CASIRAGGPGETQYF.